This T cell receptor (beta chain) emerged from a study of T cell repertoires in cytomegalovirus infection. This clonotype was seen more than once but under ten times. Its antigen is not known. TCRdb processed the reads anew with MiXCR; each CDR3 protein has one entry. The sample gives roughly 500,000 distinct CDR3 sequences, about 42% of which show up once; about two fifths is in the top ten. Per germline, CDR1 SGHTA and CDR2 FQGNSA. The CDR3 covers 13 residues. Trimming removed 5 bases from V and 9 bases from J, with 14 bases in between. The source is a human donor in good health (CMV status not recorded). Some clones in this sample may be carry-over from other donors' samples. The chain combines TRBV7-2 with TRBJ2-1; a possible D gene is TRBD2 (6 bases). This specimen consisted of cultured PBMCs, obtained from culture after CMV antigen stimulation. The CDR3 DNA reads TGTGCCAGCAGCCGTGGGACCGGGGGTGAGCAGTTCTTC. This sequence encodes CASSRGTGGEQFF.